This entry concerns a single T cell receptor (beta chain). Its antigen is as yet unknown. These data originate in a study of cytomegalovirus exposure and HLA in healthy donors. Study summary: Early release data held some 79 million unique TCRs from HLA-typed donors. Whole-study findings and limits: Exclusion as indistinguishable affected some V segments, including TRBV6-2 and TRBV6-3. The authors considered a cluster of highly shared sequence variants likely to be a sequencing artifact. Within an earlier analysis, most TCR beta V segments proved productive either about 87% or about 30% of the time.

J lost 7 bases, V lost 6 bases, and 6 bases had no gene match. The length of the CDR3 is 13 residues. Germline assignment: CDR1 MNHNY and CDR2 SVGAGI (reference sequence). Primers: 60 Vbeta forward and 13 Jbeta reverse. Sequencing was performed with immunoSEQ multiplex PCR; in TCRdb, only in-frame clones are kept and a portion is missing. The data contain around 210,000 clones, roughly 85% of them singletons. The sequencing sample was made of PBMCs. The chain links TRBV6-6 to TRBJ1-2; TRBD1 matches at 9 bases. The receptor was isolated from a girl aged 2 to 9 in good health and CMV-seronegative. CDR3 DNA: TGTGCCAGCAGAAACAGGGGGCAGGGTGGCTACACCTTC. Residues: CASRNRGQGGYTF.